The 19 T cell receptor beta chains reported below all come from one sample, sequenced in a study of Graves' ophthalmopathy and Graves' hyperthyroidism (dated by TCRdb to the late 2010s). Sequencing was performed on an Illumina HiSeq 2000. For repertoire sequencing, TCR beta CDR3 regions were amplified from RNA transcripts. The first round of RT-PCR was done with HTBI primers and the Qiagen OneStep RT-PCR kit, and was followed by a second round of multiplex PCR, then size selection and purification. TCRdb cleaned the public reads at Q25 with fastp, built clones with MiXCR and kept in-frame beta chains. Merged by CDR3 protein, the rows form single entries marked with the most common genes and DNA. This sample is represented by fewer than 650,000 distinct CDR3 sequences; around a fifth of them were singletons. The ten largest clones take up approximately 7% of the sample. Input material: peripheral blood. Source of these receptors: a young woman with stable Graves' hyperthyroidism. Some clones in this sample may be carry-over from other donors' samples. Donor details come from another sample of the same person, matched by shared clones.

This clonotype was detected ten times or more. The rearrangement links TRBV30 to TRBJ1-6; D is perhaps TRBD1 (5 bases). Looked up from germline, CDR1 is GTSNPN and CDR2 is SVGIG (reference sequence). Trimming cost V 5 bases and J 9 bases, with 20 bases left between them. The CDR3 has 15 amino acids. CDR3 loop: CAWAEDGTNSSPLHF. The CDR3 DNA sequence: TGTGCCTGGGCCGAGGACGGGACTAACTCTTCACCCCTCCACTTT.

This clonotype has at least ten counts. The rearrangement joins TRBV6-1 to TRBJ1-5, with TRBD1 identical over 7 bases. The CDR3 loop spans 13 amino acids. J gave up 9 bases and V 2 bases, and 4 bases lay outside the gene matches. Germline V gives CDR1 MNHNS, CDR2 SASEGT. CDR3 region: CASSELPGGPQHF. Here the CDR3 DNA reads TGTGCCAGCAGTGAATTGCCAGGGGGGCCCCAGCATTTT.

This clonotype showed up many times. The chain joins TRBV7-9 to TRBJ2-7; D perhaps matches TRBD1 (6 bases). Germline loops: CDR1 SEHNR, CDR2 FQNEAQ (reference sequence). V was trimmed by 0 bases and J by 3 bases, leaving 12 bases between them. The CDR3 contains 15 residues. The CDR3 DNA reads TGTGCCAGCAGCTTAGCGGGGACACCAGTCTACGAGCAGTACTTC. Its translation is CASSLAGTPVYEQYF.

This clonotype was detected many times. This chain joins TRBV6-1 and TRBJ2-7; TRBD2 aligns across 10 bases. The germline V gene encodes CDR1 MNHNS and CDR2 SASEGT. This CDR3 region has 14 residues. J gave up 4 bases and V 5 bases, and 5 bases lay outside the gene matches. CDR3 bases: TGTGCCAGCAGTAGCGGGAGGGCCTTTTACGAGCAGTACTTC. It specifies CASSSGRAFYEQYF.

This clonotype was counted a few times. V usage is TRBV6-1 and J usage is TRBJ2-7, with 9 bases that match TRBD2. The CDR3 has 15 residues. Looked up from germline, CDR1 is MNHNS and CDR2 is SASEGT. The V segment lost 8 bases and the J segment 3 bases; nucleotides outside the gene matches: 11. In nucleotides, the CDR3 is TGTGCCAGCGGGGCAGGACTAGCGCTATACTACGAGCAGTACTTC. It translates to CASGAGLALYYEQYF.

Many counts were recorded for this clonotype. This may be a read error, as it is one base from a much larger clone. The chain carries TRBV12-3 or TRBV12-4 and TRBJ1-2, with 8 bases fitting TRBD1. The CDR3 loop spans 15 amino acids. CDR3 region: CASSPNQGANYGCTF. The CDR3 nucleotides are TGTGCCAGCAGTCCTAACCAGGGGGCTAACTATGGCTGCACCTTC.

This clonotype has only a few counts. The chain is built from TRBV3-1 and TRBJ2-5; D uncertain. The CDR3 extends over 13 amino acids. Germline V gene data show CDR1 as LGHDT and CDR2 as YNNKEL (reference sequence). The V gene lost 1 base and the J gene lost 1 base, with 4 bases spanning the gap. CDR3 in DNA: TGTGCCAGCAGCCAAGTTGCCCAAGAGACCCAGTACTTC. Its translation: CASSQVAQETQYF.

This sequence joins TRBV11-3 and TRBJ2-5; D gene unclear. The CDR3 contains 12 residues. Germline CDR1 SGHNT, CDR2 YENEEA. Trimming took 5 bases from V and 5 from J, leaving 9 bases between them. Here the CDR3 DNA reads TGTGCCAGCAGCCCCTCCCTGGAGACCCAGTACTTC. This codes for CASSPSLETQYF. Variable domain in full (rest from reference TRBV11-3 and TRBJ2-5): EAGVVQSPRYKIIEKKQPVAFWCNPISGHNTLYWYLQNLGQGPELLIRYENEEAVDDSQLPKDRFSAERLKGVDSTLKIQPAELGDSAVYLCASSPSLETQYFGPGTRLLVL.

This clonotype was seen ten or more times. J is TRBJ1-5 and V is TRBV12-3 or TRBV12-4, with a weak D call TRBD1 (5 bases). The CDR3 is 13 amino acids. Trimming removed 3 bases from V and 7 bases from J, with 10 bases in between. In DNA form, the CDR3 reads TGTGCCAGCAGTTTGTGGGGGGACCAGCCCCAGCATTTT. Protein sequence: CASSLWGDQPQHF.

As for this clonotype: With a much larger clone just one base away, this may be a read error. CDR3 bases: TGTGCCAGCAGCCAAGATGAGAGTTCCTCACCCGGGGCCAACGTCCCGACTTTC. As protein: CASSQDESSSPGANVPTF. The chain has TRBV4-2 and TRBJ2-6, with D possibly called TRBD1 or TRBD2 (5 bases each). Germline V gene data show CDR1 as LGHNA and CDR2 as YNFKEQ. The CDR3 runs 18 residues.

The V and J genes are TRBV24-1 and TRBJ2-3; 9 bases match TRBD2. Unmatched junction bases numbered 7, after V lost 9 bases and J lost 4 bases. Germline V lookup: CDR1 KGHDR, CDR2 SFDVKD. The CDR3 is 14 amino acids. The CDR3 sequence is CATAGTSSPDTQYF. The DNA of the CDR3 is TGTGCCACCGCCGGGACTAGCTCCCCAGATACGCAGTATTTT.

This clonotype was picked up many times. This chain connects TRBV24-1 to TRBJ2-2; D is perhaps TRBD1 (5 bases). The CDR3 runs to 14 residues. Germline-derived CDR1 and CDR2 are KGHDR and SFDVKD. V shed 1 base and J shed 3 bases, with 5 bases lying between them. The CDR3 here is CATSDLGDTGELFF. The CDR3 DNA reads TGTGCCACCAGTGATTTAGGGGACACCGGGGAGCTGTTTTTT.

The CDR3 region has the DNA TGTGCCAGCAGTACCACGACCGGGCCTGAGGGTGTCGGGGAGCTGTTTTTT. Residues: CASSTTTGPEGVGELFF. The chain joins TRBV6-1 to TRBJ2-2; a weak D match, TRBD2 (5 bases). Germline CDR1 reads MNHNS; CDR2 reads SASEGT. V dropped 5 bases and J dropped 7 bases, with 23 bases sitting between them. The CDR3 extends over 17 amino acids.

For this clonotype: A read error may account for a junction end that differs from germline. The chain carries TRBV5-6 and TRBJ2-4; D ambiguous. The CDR3 spans 14 residues. Germline V gene data show CDR1 as SGHDT and CDR2 as YYEEEE. This CDR3 is CASTLVSAKNIKYF. As DNA, the CDR3 is TGTGCCAGCACCCTAGTATCAGCCAAAAACATTAAGTACTTC. The whole variable domain, filled in from reference TRBV5-6 and TRBJ2-4, reads DAGVTQSPTHLIKTRGQQVTLRCSPKSGHDTVSWYQQALGQGPQFIFQYYEEEERQRGNFPDRFSGHQFPNYSSELNVNALLLGDSALYLCASTLVSAKNIKYFGAGTRLSVL.

The J gene is TRBJ2-2, the V gene TRBV9; no definite D call. This CDR3 comprises 13 residues. Between the trimmed V and J ends, which lost 3 bases and 11 bases, there was a span of 14 bases. Germline V gene data show CDR1 as SGDLS and CDR2 as YYNGEE. CDR3 sequence: CASSATRVGELFF. Here the CDR3 DNA reads TGTGCCAGCAGCGCCACTCGTGTCGGAGAGCTGTTTTTT.

Ten or more counts support this clonotype. Written as DNA, the CDR3 is TGTGCCTTGGACAGGGGGCAGGGGGAGACCCAGTACTTC. As protein: CALDRGQGETQYF. The rearrangement uses TRBV6-1 and TRBJ2-5; TRBD1 aligns across 11 bases. With 11 bases clipped from V and 5 bases from J, the junction kept 7 bases outside the gene matches. Per the germline V gene, CDR1 is MNHNS and CDR2 is SASEGT. The CDR3 contains 13 residues.

This clonotype was seen more than once but under ten times. This chain uses TRBV18 with TRBJ2-3, with 8 positions matching TRBD2. Germline V gene lookup returns CDR1 KGHSH and CDR2 LQKENI. Unmatched junction bases numbered 6, after V lost 5 bases and J lost 5 bases. The length of the CDR3 is 14 residues. The CDR3 DNA sequence: TGTGCCAGCTCAAGAGCGGGAGATCTAGATACGCAGTATTTT. Its translation: CASSRAGDLDTQYF.

This chain links TRBV27 with TRBJ1-2; the match to TRBD1 covers 8 bases. V was clipped by 3 bases and J by 6 bases; unmatched bases: 3. The CDR3 is made up of 13 amino acids. Per the germline V gene, CDR1 is MNHEY and CDR2 is SMNVEV (reference sequence). The CDR3 region is CASSFSTGDGYTF. The CDR3 nucleotides read TGTGCCAGCAGTTTCTCGACAGGGGATGGCTACACCTTC.

This clonotype was counted many times. The CDR3 region is CASSLVEGAIYGYTF. The CDR3 nucleotides are TGTGCCAGCAGTTTGGTGGAGGGGGCGATCTATGGCTACACCTTC. The chain is built from TRBV27 and TRBJ1-2; TRBD1 matches 7 bases. V trimming: 3 bases; J trimming: 4 bases; junction bases outside the gene matches: 8. The CDR3 covers 15 residues. Looked up from germline, CDR1 is MNHEY and CDR2 is SMNVEV (reference sequence).